This entry concerns a single T cell receptor (beta chain). The antigen remains undetermined. Trimming removed 4 bases from V and 3 bases from J, with 15 bases in between. This CDR3 spans 14 amino acids. CDR1 SQVTM and CDR2 ANQGSEA come from the germline V gene. This sample is drawn from a study of T-cell reconstitution after alpha-beta-depleted transplantation in children. Overall study results and limits: A year post-transplant, T-cell counts and diversity derived mostly from newly produced T cells. About two months after transplant, alpha-beta T cells reportedly came from several hundred expanded graft clones. Surviving recipient cells, namely T cells and thymic progenitors, were the source of high day-60 TCRbeta diversity in some patients.

TCRbeta library preparation incorporated unique molecular identifiers. Using its own MiXCR run on the PCR reads, TCRdb lists one record per CDR3 protein. This table has more than 400,000 distinct CDR3 sequences, roughly 44% appearing once. The gene calls are TRBV29-1 and TRBJ1-2; D call uncertain. The TCR comes from a girl aged 2-10 years with aplastic anemia, due to receive a stem cell transplant. Here the sequenced sample was PBMCs, taken before TCRalphabeta/CD19-depleted stem cell transplant. The CDR3: CSVVALMVDYGYTF. CDR3 bases: TGCAGCGTTGTGGCGCTTATGGTGGACTATGGCTACACCTTC.